The T cell receptor beta chain under discussion was sequenced for a study of T cell repertoires in cytomegalovirus infection. Whole-study context: Matching HLA type, along with CMV infection, was indicated by public TCR beta signatures. Study conclusions and caveats: Dominating the ex vivo response were HLA-C-restricted CMV-specific TCR beta clonotypes. The study identified carriers of CMV plus the relevant HLA from cumulative public TCR beta family frequency.

Trimming took off 7 bases at V and 4 bases at J, with 14 bases between the two ends. The CDR3 has 13 amino acids. This clonotype has at least ten counts. The target antigen is unknown. TCRdb processed the reads anew with MiXCR; each CDR3 protein has one entry. The sample carries roughly 200,000 distinct CDR3 sequences, roughly 17% recorded once. Sequenced material: CD8+ T cells from PBMCs. The V gene is TRBV12-3 or TRBV12-4, the J gene TRBJ2-7, with D possibly TRBD1 on 5 matching bases. This clonotype originated in a human donor in good health (CMV status not recorded). Some clones in this sample may be carry-over from other donors' samples. CDR3 amino acids: CASTTGPLYEQYF. In DNA, the CDR3 is TGTGCCAGCACCACAGGACCTCTATACGAGCAGTACTTC.